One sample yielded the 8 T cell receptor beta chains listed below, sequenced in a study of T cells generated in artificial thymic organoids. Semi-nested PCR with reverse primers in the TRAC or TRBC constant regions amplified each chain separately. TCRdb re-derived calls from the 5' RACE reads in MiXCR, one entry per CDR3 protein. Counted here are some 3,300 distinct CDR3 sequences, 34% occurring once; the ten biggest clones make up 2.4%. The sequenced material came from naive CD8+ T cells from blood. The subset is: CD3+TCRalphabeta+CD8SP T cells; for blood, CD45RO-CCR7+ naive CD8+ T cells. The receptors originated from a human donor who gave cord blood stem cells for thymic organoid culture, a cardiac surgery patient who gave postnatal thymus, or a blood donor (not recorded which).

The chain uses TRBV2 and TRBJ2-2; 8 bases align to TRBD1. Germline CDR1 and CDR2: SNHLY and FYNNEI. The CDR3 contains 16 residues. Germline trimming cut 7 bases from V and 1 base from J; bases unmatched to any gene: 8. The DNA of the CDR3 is TGTGCCAGCACCAGAGACGGACAGGGGAACACCGGGGAGCTGTTTTTT. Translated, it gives CASTRDGQGNTGELFF.

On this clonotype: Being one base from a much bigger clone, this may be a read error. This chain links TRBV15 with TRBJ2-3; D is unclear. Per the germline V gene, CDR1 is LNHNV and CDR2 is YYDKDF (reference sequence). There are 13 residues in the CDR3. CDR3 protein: CATSGDGADTQYF. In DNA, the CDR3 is TGTGCCACCAGCGGAGATGGCGCAGATACGCAGTATTTT.

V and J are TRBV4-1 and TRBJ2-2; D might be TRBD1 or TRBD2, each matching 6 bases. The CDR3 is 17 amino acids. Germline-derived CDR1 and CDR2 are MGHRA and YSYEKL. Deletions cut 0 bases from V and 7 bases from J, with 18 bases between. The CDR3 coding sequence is TGCGCCAGCAGCCAAGATGGCGGGGCAGGGGTTAACGGGGAGCTGTTTTTT. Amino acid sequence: CASSQDGGAGVNGELFF.

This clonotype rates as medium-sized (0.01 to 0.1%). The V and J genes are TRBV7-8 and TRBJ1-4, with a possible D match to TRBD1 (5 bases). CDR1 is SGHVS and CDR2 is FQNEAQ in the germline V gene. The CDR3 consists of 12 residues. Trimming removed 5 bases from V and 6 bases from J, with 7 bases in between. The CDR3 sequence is CASSQGDEKLFF. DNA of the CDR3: TGTGCCAGCAGCCAGGGTGATGAAAAACTGTTTTTT.

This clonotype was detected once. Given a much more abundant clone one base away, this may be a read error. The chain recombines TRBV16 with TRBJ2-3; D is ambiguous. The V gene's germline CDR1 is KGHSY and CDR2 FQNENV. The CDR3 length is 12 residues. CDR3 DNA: TGTGCCAACAGCTTAAACACAGATACGCAGTATTTT. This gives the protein CANSLNTDTQYF.

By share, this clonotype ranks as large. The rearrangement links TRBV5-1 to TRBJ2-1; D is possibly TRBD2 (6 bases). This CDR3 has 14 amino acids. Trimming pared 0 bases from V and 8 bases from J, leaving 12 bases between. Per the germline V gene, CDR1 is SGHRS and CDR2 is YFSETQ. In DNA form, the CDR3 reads TGCGCCAGCAGCTTGGTTGGAGGGAAGGATGAGCAGTTCTTC. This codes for CASSLVGGKDEQFF.

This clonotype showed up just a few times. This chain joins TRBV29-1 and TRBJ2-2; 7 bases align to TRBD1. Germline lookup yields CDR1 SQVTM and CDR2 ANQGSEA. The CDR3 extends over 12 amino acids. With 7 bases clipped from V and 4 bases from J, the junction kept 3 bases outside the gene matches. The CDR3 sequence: CSGQGGTGELFF. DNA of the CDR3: TGCAGCGGACAGGGTGGCACCGGGGAGCTGTTTTTT.

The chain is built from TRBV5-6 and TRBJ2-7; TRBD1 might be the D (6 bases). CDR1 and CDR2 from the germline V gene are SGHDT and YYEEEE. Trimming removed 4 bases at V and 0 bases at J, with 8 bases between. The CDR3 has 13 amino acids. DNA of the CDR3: TGTGCCAGCAGCCAGGGGTTCTCCTACGAGCAGTACTTC. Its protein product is CASSQGFSYEQYF.